These 22 T cell receptor beta chains share one sample of origin, sequenced in a study of cytomegalovirus exposure and HLA in healthy donors. The PCR made use of 60 Vbeta and 13 Jbeta primers. Clones were read by immunoSEQ multiplex PCR, and TCRdb kept only the in-frame ones, dropping some. The sample carries about 140,000 clones, over 60% recorded once. Input material: PBMCs. These receptor sequences come from a male donor in good health and CMV-seropositive.

CDR3 residues: CASSPGLLAKNIQYF. CDR3 coding DNA: TGTGCCAGCAGCCCGGGACTTCTAGCCAAAAACATTCAGTACTTC. This sequence joins TRBV7-2 and TRBJ2-4; the D gene is possibly TRBD2 (6 bases). V gave up 5 bases and J gave up 0 bases, with 11 bases separating them. This CDR3 region has 15 residues. The V gene's germline CDR1 is SGHTA and CDR2 FQGNSA.

The V gene is TRBV7-2, the J gene TRBJ2-1; 9 positions match TRBD1. Germline loops: CDR1 SGHTA, CDR2 FQGNSA. The CDR3 loop spans 15 amino acids. The junction had 6 bases not matched to a gene; V was cut back by 4 bases and J by 5 bases. The CDR3 sequence: CASSSGQGPNNEQFF. CDR3 bases: TGTGCCAGCAGCTCAGGACAGGGGCCAAACAATGAGCAGTTCTTC.

The V gene is TRBV19, the J gene TRBJ2-3; D not resolved. The germline gives CDR1 LNHDA, CDR2 SQIVND (reference sequence). Between the trimmed V and J ends, which lost 10 bases and 1 base, there was a span of 15 bases. The CDR3 loop spans 14 amino acids. The CDR3 region has the DNA TGTGCCACCAAGGCCCAGGTGGGCACAGATACGCAGTATTTT. Protein sequence: CATKAQVGTDTQYF.

This clone was seen more than once but under ten times. The chain carries TRBV4-3 and TRBJ2-1, with 14 positions matching TRBD2. The germline V gene encodes CDR1 LGHNA and CDR2 YSLEER. V trimming: 2 bases; J trimming: 8 bases; junction bases outside the gene matches: 5. This CDR3 comprises 16 residues. CDR3 coding DNA: TGCGCCAGCAGCCAAACCGGGACTAGCGGGAGCGATGAGCAGTTCTTC. This translates into CASSQTGTSGSDEQFF.

This clone showed up just a few times. The chain couples TRBV28 to TRBJ2-6; unclear D gene. The germline V gene has CDR1 MDHEN and CDR2 SYDVKM. V lost 3 bases to trimming and J lost 4 bases, with 10 bases between them. This CDR3 is 15 amino acids long. The CDR3 loop is CASSLSVVGANVLTF. CDR3 DNA sequence: TGTGCCAGCAGTTTGTCGGTGGTAGGGGCCAACGTCCTGACTTTC.

This chain links TRBV7-9 with TRBJ2-1; a possible D gene is TRBD2 (6 bases). The V gene lost 0 bases and the J gene lost 5 bases, with 17 bases spanning the gap. The CDR3 runs to 17 residues. The germline V gene has CDR1 SEHNR and CDR2 FQNEAQ (reference sequence). In DNA form, the CDR3 reads TGTGCCAGCAGCTTAGCGCGAGGGATTTTAGCGGACAATGAGCAGTTCTTC. It is translated as CASSLARGILADNEQFF. Looking up the rest from reference TRBV7-9 and TRBJ2-1 gives the full variable domain: DTGVSQNPRHKITKRGQNVTFRCDPISEHNRLYWYRQTLGQGPEFLTYFQNEAQLEKSRLLSDRFSAERPKGSFSTLEIQRTEQGDSAMYLCASSLARGILADNEQFFGPGTRLTVL.

J is TRBJ1-5 and V is TRBV6-1; TRBD1 is a possible D gene (6 bases). This CDR3 is 16 amino acids long. Germline V gene sequence: CDR1 MNHNS, CDR2 SASEGT. V gave up 3 bases and J gave up 4 bases, with 16 bases separating them. The CDR3 loop reads CASSDPPGGGNQPQHF. CDR3 DNA: TGTGCCAGCAGTGATCCCCCGGGGGGCGGAAATCAGCCCCAGCATTTT.

The rearrangement links TRBV5-6 to TRBJ2-7; 8 nucleotides agree with TRBD1. V lost 0 bases and J lost 6; bases outside the gene matches: 5. In germline, CDR1 is SGHDT, CDR2 YYEEEE. The CDR3 sequence is 14 residues long. The CDR3 coding sequence is TGTGCCAGCAGCTTGGTACAGGGGGGAGCCGAGCAGTACTTC. It specifies CASSLVQGGAEQYF.

This clone has only a few counts. The chain couples TRBV4-2 to TRBJ2-7, with 11 bases lining up with TRBD2. V shed 0 bases and J 3 bases; nucleotides not matched to a gene: 4. This CDR3 spans 16 amino acids. Germline-derived CDR1 and CDR2 are LGHNA and YNFKEQ. The CDR3 DNA sequence: TGTGCCAGCAGCCAAGAGACGACTAGCGGGAACTACGAGCAGTACTTC. Its protein is CASSQETTSGNYEQYF.

This chain uses TRBV19 with TRBJ1-5; no definite D call. The CDR3 runs to 16 residues. The germline gives CDR1 LNHDA, CDR2 SQIVND (reference sequence). The V end was cut by 3 bases, the J end by 4 bases, with 16 bases between. The DNA of the CDR3 is TGTGCCAGTAGTATGGGGAGGAAAGGGAGGAATCAGCCCCAGCATTTT. As protein: CASSMGRKGRNQPQHF.

This clone was counted a few times. This sequence joins TRBV7-9 and TRBJ1-1, with D unclear. V was clipped by 3 bases and J by 1 base, with 9 bases between them. Germline CDR1 is SEHNR and CDR2 is FQNEAQ (reference sequence). The CDR3 totals 14 residues. The CDR3 bases are TGTGCCAGCAGCTTGAGGAGGTCGAACACTGAAGCTTTCTTT. Translated: CASSLRRSNTEAFF.

The gene calls are TRBV6-6 and TRBJ2-1; TRBD2 agrees at 8 bases. Germline CDR1 is MNHNY and CDR2 is SVGAGI (reference sequence). This CDR3 spans 14 amino acids. The trim removed 0 bases at V and 8 bases at J, leaving 3 bases unmatched. CDR3 in DNA: TGTGCCAGCAGTTACTCAACTAGCGGATATGAGCAGTTCTTC. This gives the protein CASSYSTSGYEQFF.

In its sample, this clone was seen once. CDR3 loop: CASSLLAGAHTGELFF. The DNA of the CDR3 is TGTGCCAGCAGTTTACTAGCGGGAGCCCACACCGGGGAGCTGTTTTTT. The chain employs TRBV27 and TRBJ2-2; 10 bases fit TRBD2. CDR1 and CDR2 from the germline V gene are MNHEY and SMNVEV (reference sequence). Germline trimming cut 2 bases from V and 3 bases from J; bases unmatched to any gene: 3. The CDR3 covers 16 residues.

The chain uses TRBV18 and TRBJ2-1, with TRBD2 identical over 7 bases. This CDR3 contains 17 residues. V dropped 0 bases and J dropped 3; count of bases not matched to a gene: 8. Germline lookup yields CDR1 KGHSH and CDR2 LQKENI. In DNA, the CDR3 is TGTGCCAGCTCACCACCGTTTAGGCCTAGCGGCTACAATGAGCAGTTCTTC. Its translation is CASSPPFRPSGYNEQFF.

The chain is built from TRBV11-2 and TRBJ2-4; D is unclear. This CDR3 has 12 residues. The germline V gene encodes CDR1 SGHAT and CDR2 FQNNGV. Trimming took 1 base from V and 7 from J, leaving 5 bases between them. The CDR3 here is CASSLVRNIQYF. The CDR3 DNA follows: TGTGCCAGCAGCTTAGTGCGGAACATTCAGTACTTC.

The chain carries TRBV4-2 and TRBJ1-5; D ambiguous. Trimming left V 0 bases short and J 6 bases short, with 6 bases between. This CDR3 comprises 13 residues. Germline V gene lookup returns CDR1 LGHNA and CDR2 YNFKEQ. The chain's CDR3 is CASSQEASQPQHF. CDR3 bases: TGTGCCAGCAGCCAAGAAGCAAGTCAGCCCCAGCATTTT.

The chain employs TRBV5-1 and TRBJ2-3; the match to TRBD1 covers 10 bases. The length of the CDR3 is 14 residues. Looked up from germline, CDR1 is SGHRS and CDR2 is YFSETQ. V gave up 5 bases and J gave up 3 bases; unmatched junction bases: 3. For the CDR3, the DNA is TGCGCCAGCAGACCGGGACAGGGGACAGATACGCAGTATTTT. Translating gives CASRPGQGTDTQYF.

The V call is TRBV7-6, the J call TRBJ2-5; tentatively, D is TRBD2 (8 bases). Trimming took off 5 bases at V and 2 bases at J, with 18 bases between the two ends. CDR3 size: 16 residues. Germline V CDR1 and CDR2: SGHVS, FNYEAQ. Here the CDR3 reads CASSLGGGGMQETQYF. CDR3 sequence (DNA): TGTGCCAGCAGCCTAGGGGGCGGGGGGATGCAAGAGACCCAGTACTTC.

Only one count was recorded for this clone. The chain has TRBV15 and TRBJ1-5; D gene unclear. Trimming took 3 bases from V and 5 from J, leaving 8 bases between them. CDR3 length: 13 residues. From germline, CDR1 is LNHNV and CDR2 YYDKDF (reference sequence). In DNA, the CDR3 is TGTGCCACCAGCAGGAACACAGATCAGCCCCAGCATTTT. This encodes CATSRNTDQPQHF.

CDR3 sequence (DNA): TGTGCCAGCAGCCAAGTAAGGGGAGGAGGCTACACCTTC. Translating gives CASSQVRGGGYTF. V gene TRBV14 combines with J gene TRBJ1-2, with D possibly matching TRBD1 (5 bases). V was shortened by 1 base and J by 8 bases, with 11 bases between the two germline ends. The CDR3 covers 13 residues. Germline V gene data show CDR1 as SGHDN and CDR2 as FVKESK.

The CDR3, as DNA: TGCGCCAGCAGCCTGGGACTAGCAGCCGAGACCCAGTACTTC. Protein: CASSLGLAAETQYF. V and J are TRBV5-1 and TRBJ2-5; TRBD2 agrees at 9 bases. The CDR3 spans 14 residues. The ends lost 4 bases at V and 5 bases at J; junction bases unmatched: 6. Per germline, CDR1 SGHRS and CDR2 YFSETQ.

The rearrangement joins TRBV5-1 to TRBJ1-2, with 7 nucleotides matching TRBD1. The CDR3 length is 14 residues. Trimming took 3 bases from V and 8 from J; bases not matched to a gene: 10. In germline, CDR1 is SGHRS, CDR2 YFSETQ. In nucleotides, the CDR3 is TGCGCCAGCAGCTACAGGGGCCGTGGGGAAGGCTACACCTTC. Translated: CASSYRGRGEGYTF.